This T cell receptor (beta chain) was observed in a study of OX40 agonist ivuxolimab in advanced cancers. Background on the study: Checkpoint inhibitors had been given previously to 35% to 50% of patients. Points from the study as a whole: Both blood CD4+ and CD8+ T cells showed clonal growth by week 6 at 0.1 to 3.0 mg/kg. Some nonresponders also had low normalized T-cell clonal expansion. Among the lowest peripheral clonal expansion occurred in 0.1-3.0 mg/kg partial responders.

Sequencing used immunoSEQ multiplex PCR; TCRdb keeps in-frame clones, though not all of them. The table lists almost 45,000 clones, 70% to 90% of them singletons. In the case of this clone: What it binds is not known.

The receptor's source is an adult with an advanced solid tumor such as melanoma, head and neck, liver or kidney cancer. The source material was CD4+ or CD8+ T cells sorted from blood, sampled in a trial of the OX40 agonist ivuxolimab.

CDR3 residues: CAISESRQGANQPQHF. The DNA of the CDR3 is TGTGCCATCAGTGAGTCGAGGCAGGGTGCGAATCAGCCCCAGCATTTT. V and J are TRBV10-3 and TRBJ1-5; possible D gene TRBD1, 5 bases. Trimming took off 0 bases at V and 4 bases at J, with 13 bases between the two ends. CDR3 length: 16 residues. In germline, CDR1 is ENHRY, CDR2 SYGVKD.